This T cell receptor beta chain was identified during a study of blood T cell repertoires in COVID-19. Those who participated ranged in age from about 18 to 95 years and resided in approximately 26 US areas. The study counted Cohort 3 donors as recovered given two negative PCRs, clearance, or symptom resolution. Original data processing: It was from reference gene primer amplification that nucleated cell counts were estimated. The table came from immunoSEQ multiplex PCR; TCRdb's copy has only in-frame clones and leaves some out. The DNA gave D and trimming, while V, J and clone size come from that table. The data contain 250,000 or so clones, roughly 91% of them singletons. The CDR3 is 17 residues long. V shed 4 bases and J 2 bases; nucleotides not matched to a gene: 14. The V gene's germline CDR1 is LNHDA and CDR2 SQIVND (reference sequence).

The sequencing sample was made of PBMCs or T cells enriched from blood (not recorded which). This chain connects TRBV19 to TRBJ2-7, with 7 bases identical to TRBD1. This clonotype was sampled from a man in his forties or fifties who had recovered from COVID-19. Here the CDR3 reads CASSTFSTGAKPYEQYF. CDR3 DNA sequence: TGTGCCAGTAGTACGTTCTCTACAGGGGCAAAGCCCTACGAGCAGTACTTC.